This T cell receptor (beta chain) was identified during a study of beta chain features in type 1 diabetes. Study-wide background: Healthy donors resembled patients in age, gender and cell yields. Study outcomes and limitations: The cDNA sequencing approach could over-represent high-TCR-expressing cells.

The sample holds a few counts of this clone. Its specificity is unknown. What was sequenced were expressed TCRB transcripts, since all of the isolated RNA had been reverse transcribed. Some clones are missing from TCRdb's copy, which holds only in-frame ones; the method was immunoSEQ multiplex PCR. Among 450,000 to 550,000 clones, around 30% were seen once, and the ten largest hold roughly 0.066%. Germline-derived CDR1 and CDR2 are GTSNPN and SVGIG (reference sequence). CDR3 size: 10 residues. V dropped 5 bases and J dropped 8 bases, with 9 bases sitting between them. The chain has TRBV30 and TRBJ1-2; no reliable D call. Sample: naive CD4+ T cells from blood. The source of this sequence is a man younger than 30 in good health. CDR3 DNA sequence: TGTGCCTGGCTATCGGTCGGCTACACCTTC. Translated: CAWLSVGYTF.